The 20 T cell receptor beta chains below all came from one sample that was sequenced in a study of T-cell memory formation after mild COVID-19. A single record per CDR3 protein comes from TCRdb applying MiXCR to the 5' RACE reads. There are some 280,000 distinct CDR3 sequences in the sample; under 20% occur only once, and approximately 25% lies in the top ten. The sample taken for sequencing was PBMCs or a T cell subset sorted from them (not recorded which). Source of these receptors: a man aged 18 to 29 who had mild COVID-19 (a few samples of this study predate the infection). Cell type and time point are not known.

This clonotype was observed a handful of times. J is TRBJ2-7 and V is TRBV29-1, with D perhaps TRBD2 (5 bases). The ends were cut back, 0 bases at V and 3 bases at J, with 12 bases in the middle. Germline loops: CDR1 SQVTM, CDR2 ANQGSEA. CDR3 length equals 14 residues. As DNA, the CDR3 is TGCAGCGTTGAAGACCGGGGAAGGGACTACGAGCAGTACTTC. Amino acids: CSVEDRGRDYEQYF.

The chain employs TRBV10-3 and TRBJ2-5; maybe TRBD1 (6 bases). In germline, CDR1 is ENHRY, CDR2 SYGVKD. Trimming shortened V by 6 bases and J by 0 bases, and 8 bases separated the two germline ends. The CDR3 runs 13 residues. CDR3 sequence reads: CAIRDSDQETQYF. CDR3 DNA: TGTGCCATCAGGGACAGTGACCAAGAGACCCAGTACTTC.

This clonotype was seen a few times. This chain joins TRBV3-1 and TRBJ2-1, with D perhaps given as TRBD1 or TRBD2 (7 bases each). CDR3 size: 15 residues. Germline values: CDR1 LGHDT, CDR2 YNNKEL (reference sequence). The V end lost 2 bases, the J end lost 3 bases, and 11 bases lay between the germline ends. CDR3 region: CASSQQGGFYNEQFF. CDR3 bases: TGTGCCAGCAGCCAACAGGGGGGGTTCTACAATGAGCAGTTCTTC.

The rearrangement links TRBV7-9 to TRBJ1-1, with 7 bases that match TRBD1. The junction had 7 bases not matched to a gene; V was cut back by 5 bases and J by 1 base. CDR3 length equals 15 residues. Germline assignment: CDR1 SEHNR and CDR2 FQNEAQ (reference sequence). In DNA, the CDR3 is TGTGCCAGCAGCGCCCCCGGGACAGCGAACACTGAAGCTTTCTTT. This sequence encodes CASSAPGTANTEAFF.

This chain joins TRBV20-1 and TRBJ1-1, with D possibly TRBD1 on 6 matching bases. Per germline, CDR1 DFQATT and CDR2 SNEGSKA (reference sequence). The V gene lost 3 bases and the J gene lost 7 bases, with 24 bases spanning the gap. The CDR3 is 16 residues long. CDR3 in amino acids: CSARRTYTGSRGEAFF. The CDR3 nucleotides read TGCAGTGCTAGGAGAACTTATACAGGGAGCCGGGGTGAAGCTTTCTTT.

The V and J genes are TRBV6-2 or TRBV6-3 and TRBJ2-5; D remains ambiguous. The germline V gene has CDR1 MNHEY and CDR2 SVGEGT. Trimming shortened V by 4 bases and J by 4 bases, and 10 bases separated the two germline ends. The CDR3 has 13 amino acids. The CDR3 region is CASSLIGRETQYF. CDR3 nucleotide sequence: TGTGCCAGCAGTTTAATCGGTCGAGAGACCCAGTACTTC.

The rearrangement links TRBV5-1 to TRBJ2-3, with D hard to call. Germline values: CDR1 SGHRS, CDR2 YFSETQ. CDR3 length: 16 amino acids. Trimming took 3 bases from V and 4 from J, leaving 18 bases between them. The CDR3 loop is CASSWRPDFAADTQYF. The DNA for the CDR3 is TGCGCCAGCAGCTGGCGTCCCGATTTTGCCGCAGATACGCAGTATTTT. The full variable domain, completed using reference TRBV5-1 and TRBJ2-3, is KAGVTQTPRYLIKTRGQQVTLSCSPISGHRSVSWYQQTPGQGLQFLFEYFSETQRNKGNFPGRFSGRQFSNSRSEMNVSTLELGDSALYLCASSWRPDFAADTQYFGPGTRLTVL.

This chain uses TRBV24-1 with TRBJ2-1, with 9 bases lining up with TRBD2. V lost 9 bases, J lost 3 bases, and 5 bases stayed unmatched. CDR3 size: 14 residues. Germline V gives CDR1 KGHDR, CDR2 SFDVKD. The CDR3 is CATGGGGVYNEQFF. For the CDR3, the DNA is TGTGCCACCGGCGGCGGGGGGGTCTACAATGAGCAGTTCTTC.

This clonotype was observed a handful of times. The rearrangement joins TRBV3-1 to TRBJ2-4; the D gene is possibly TRBD1 (5 bases). The germline CDR1 and CDR2 sequences are LGHDT and YNNKEL (reference sequence). With 0 bases removed from V and 5 bases from J, the gap between germline ends came to 8 bases. The CDR3 contains 14 residues. The CDR3 region has the DNA TGTGCCAGCAGCCAAGAGGGGCTACAAAACATTCAGTACTTC. It specifies CASSQEGLQNIQYF.

This clonotype occurred many times. V and J are TRBV3-1 and TRBJ2-7; D is unclear. The CDR3 contains 14 residues. Germline CDR1 LGHDT, CDR2 YNNKEL (reference sequence). Between the trimmed V and J ends, which lost 2 bases and 2 bases, there was a span of 10 bases. CDR3: CASSQWGRTYEQYF. CDR3 DNA: TGTGCCAGCAGCCAATGGGGTAGGACCTACGAGCAGTACTTC.

The chain uses TRBV4-1 and TRBJ2-7; 7 bases are shared with TRBD1. J was trimmed by 6 bases and V by 4 bases; bases with no gene match: 6. The CDR3 is made up of 13 amino acids. Per the germline V gene, CDR1 is MGHRA and CDR2 is YSYEKL. The CDR3 reads CASSPGTGVEQYF. In DNA, the CDR3 is TGCGCCAGCAGCCCTGGAACAGGGGTCGAGCAGTACTTC.

This clonotype was observed a handful of times. The J gene is TRBJ2-3, the V gene TRBV20-1; D gene uncertain. Trimming removed 0 bases at V and 8 bases at J, with 9 bases between. The CDR3 extends over 12 amino acids. CDR1 and CDR2 (germline): DFQATT, SNEGSKA (reference sequence). In DNA, the CDR3 is TGCAGTGCTAGAGATCGCGAGAGTACGCAGTATTTT. Translating gives CSARDRESTQYF.

The chain uses TRBV12-3 or TRBV12-4 and TRBJ2-3, with a possible D match to TRBD2 (5 bases). This CDR3 region has 15 residues. The V and J ends lost 4 bases and 6 bases respectively, with 17 bases between them. CDR3 amino acids: CASSYPSWGLDTQYF. CDR3 DNA sequence: TGTGCCAGCAGTTATCCTAGCTGGGGTTTGGATACGCAGTATTTT.

The chain combines TRBV20-1 with TRBJ1-5, with D possibly TRBD1 on 5 matching bases. The CDR3 is made up of 14 amino acids. Germline V gene lookup returns CDR1 DFQATT and CDR2 SNEGSKA (reference sequence). V was clipped by 0 bases and J by 5 bases, with 11 bases between them. CDR3 coding DNA: TGCAGTGCTAGAGATCCCAGGGATCATCAGCCCCAGCATTTT. Translated, it gives CSARDPRDHQPQHF.

This clonotype has only one observation. The chain couples TRBV10-2 to TRBJ2-7, with 8 positions matching TRBD1. Germline loops: CDR1 WSHSY, CDR2 SAAADI. This CDR3 has 13 residues. Trimming at V came to 8 bases and at J to 1 base, leaving 4 bases not matched to a gene. The CDR3 region is CASGTGGSYEQYV. The CDR3 DNA sequence: TGCGCCAGCGGGACAGGTGGGTCCTACGAGCAGTACGTC.

This chain connects TRBV7-9 to TRBJ1-2; 8 nucleotides match TRBD1. V gave up 5 bases and J gave up 5 bases; unmatched junction bases: 7. Germline V gene sequence: CDR1 SEHNR, CDR2 FQNEAQ (reference sequence). The CDR3 sequence is 14 residues long. The DNA for the CDR3 is TGTGCCAGCAGCGCAGGGGGCGGTCAGTATGGCTACACCTTC. It translates to CASSAGGGQYGYTF.

This chain joins TRBV12-3 or TRBV12-4 and TRBJ2-1; 7 positions agree with TRBD1. Unmatched junction bases numbered 17, after V lost 6 bases and J lost 6 bases. The CDR3 has 17 amino acids. CDR3 DNA sequence: TGTGCCAGCAGCCTATCCTCGACAGGGATTATGGGCAATGAGCAGTTCTTC. This translates into CASSLSSTGIMGNEQFF.

This clonotype has a handful of counts. The chain is built from TRBV29-1 and TRBJ1-2, with D possibly matching TRBD1 (5 bases). Trimming took 0 bases from V and 8 from J, leaving 13 bases between them. CDR3 size: 13 residues. Per the germline V gene, CDR1 is SQVTM and CDR2 is ANQGSEA. CDR3 sequence reads: CSVEDRQGLGYTF. The CDR3 coding sequence is TGCAGCGTTGAAGATCGCCAGGGATTAGGCTACACCTTC.

This clonotype has just a few counts. The chain uses TRBV6-2 or TRBV6-3 and TRBJ1-5, with D possibly TRBD1 on 5 matching bases. CDR1 MNHEY and CDR2 SVGEGT come from the germline V gene. The CDR3 is 14 amino acids. V was clipped by 6 bases and J by 6 bases, with 15 bases between them. The CDR3 nucleotides are TGTGCCAGCAGAAAGGGGCAGAGGGGTCAGCCCCAGCATTTT. This translates into CASRKGQRGQPQHF.

This clonotype has a handful of counts. V gene TRBV4-1 combines with J gene TRBJ1-5; tentative D call: TRBD1 (6 bases). V lost 0 bases and J lost 5, with 11 bases in between. Germline lookup yields CDR1 MGHRA and CDR2 YSYEKL. The CDR3 is 15 amino acids. The CDR3 coding sequence is TGCGCCAGCAGCCAAGAAGGGGCAGGGGATCAGCCCCAGCATTTT. Translated, it gives CASSQEGAGDQPQHF.